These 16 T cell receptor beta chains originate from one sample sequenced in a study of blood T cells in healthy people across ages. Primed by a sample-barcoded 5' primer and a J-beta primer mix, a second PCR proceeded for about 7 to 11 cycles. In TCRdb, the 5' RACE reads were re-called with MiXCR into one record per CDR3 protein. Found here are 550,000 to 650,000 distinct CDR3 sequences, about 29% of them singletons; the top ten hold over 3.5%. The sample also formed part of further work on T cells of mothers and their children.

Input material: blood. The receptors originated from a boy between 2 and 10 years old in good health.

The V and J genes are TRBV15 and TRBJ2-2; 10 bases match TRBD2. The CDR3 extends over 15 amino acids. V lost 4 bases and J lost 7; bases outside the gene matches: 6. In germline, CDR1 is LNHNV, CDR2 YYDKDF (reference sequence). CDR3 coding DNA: TGTGCCACCAGCACCAGCGGGAGGGCCAACGGGGAGCTGTTTTTT. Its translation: CATSTSGRANGELFF.

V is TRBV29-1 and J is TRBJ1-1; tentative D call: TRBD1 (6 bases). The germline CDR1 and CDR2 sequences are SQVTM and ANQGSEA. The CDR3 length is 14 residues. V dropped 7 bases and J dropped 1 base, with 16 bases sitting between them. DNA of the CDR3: TGCAGCGCCGTCAACAGGGATGCGAACACTGAAGCTTTCTTT. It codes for CSAVNRDANTEAFF.

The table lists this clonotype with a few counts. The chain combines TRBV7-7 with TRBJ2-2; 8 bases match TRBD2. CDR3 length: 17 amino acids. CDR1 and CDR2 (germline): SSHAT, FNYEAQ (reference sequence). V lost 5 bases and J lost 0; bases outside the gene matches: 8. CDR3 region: CASSLTLAGANTGELFF. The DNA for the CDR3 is TGTGCCAGCAGCCTGACCCTAGCGGGTGCGAACACCGGGGAGCTGTTTTTT.

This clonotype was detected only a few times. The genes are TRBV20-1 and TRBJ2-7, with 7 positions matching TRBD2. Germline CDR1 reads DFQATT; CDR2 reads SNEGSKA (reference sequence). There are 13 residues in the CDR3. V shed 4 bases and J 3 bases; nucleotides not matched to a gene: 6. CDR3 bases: TGCAGTGCTAATCCTAGCGGACACTACGAGCAGTACTTC. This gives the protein CSANPSGHYEQYF.

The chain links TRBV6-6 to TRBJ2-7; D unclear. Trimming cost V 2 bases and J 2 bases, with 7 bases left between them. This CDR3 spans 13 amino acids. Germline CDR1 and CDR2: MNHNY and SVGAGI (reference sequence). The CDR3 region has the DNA TGTGCCAGCAGTTACGGGTACCCCTACGAGCAGTACTTC. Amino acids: CASSYGYPYEQYF.

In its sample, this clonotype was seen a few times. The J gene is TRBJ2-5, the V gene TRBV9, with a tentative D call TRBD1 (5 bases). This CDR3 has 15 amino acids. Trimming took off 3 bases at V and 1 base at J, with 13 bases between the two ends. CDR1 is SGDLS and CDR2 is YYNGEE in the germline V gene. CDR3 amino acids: CASSAPGFRQETQYF. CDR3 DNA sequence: TGTGCCAGCAGCGCCCCAGGGTTCCGCCAAGAGACCCAGTACTTC.

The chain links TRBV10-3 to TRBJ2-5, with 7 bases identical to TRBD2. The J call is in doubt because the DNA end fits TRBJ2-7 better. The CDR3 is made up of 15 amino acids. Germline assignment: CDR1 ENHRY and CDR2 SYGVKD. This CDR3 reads CAISESRLADYEQYF. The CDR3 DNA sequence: TGTGCCATCAGTGAGTCGAGGCTAGCGGACTACGAGCAGTACTTC.

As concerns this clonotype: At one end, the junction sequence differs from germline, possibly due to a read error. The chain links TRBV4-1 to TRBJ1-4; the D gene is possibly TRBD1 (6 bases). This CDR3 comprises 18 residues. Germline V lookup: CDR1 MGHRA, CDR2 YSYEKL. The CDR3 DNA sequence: TGCGCCAGCAGCAGAGGCCAGGGGAGGGTCGGAACTAATGAAAAACTGTCTTTT. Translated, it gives CASSRGQGRVGTNEKLSF.

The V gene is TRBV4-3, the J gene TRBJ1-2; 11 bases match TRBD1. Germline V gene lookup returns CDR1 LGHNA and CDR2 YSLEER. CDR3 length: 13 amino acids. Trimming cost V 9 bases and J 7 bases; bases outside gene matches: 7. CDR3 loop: CASGQGAEFGYTF. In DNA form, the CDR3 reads TGCGCCAGTGGACAGGGGGCTGAATTTGGCTACACCTTC.

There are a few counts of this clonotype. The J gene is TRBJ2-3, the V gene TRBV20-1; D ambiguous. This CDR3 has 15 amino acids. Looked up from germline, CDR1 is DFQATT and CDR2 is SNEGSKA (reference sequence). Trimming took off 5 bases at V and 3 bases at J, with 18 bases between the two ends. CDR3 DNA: TGCAGTGCTCCGCCGCCCGCGCGAGTGACAGATACGCAGTATTTT. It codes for CSAPPPARVTDTQYF.

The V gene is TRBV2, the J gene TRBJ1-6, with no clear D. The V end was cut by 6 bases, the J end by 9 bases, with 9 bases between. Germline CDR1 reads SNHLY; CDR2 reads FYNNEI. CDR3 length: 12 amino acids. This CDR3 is CASRTLGSPLHF. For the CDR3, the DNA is TGTGCCAGCAGAACCTTGGGTTCACCCCTCCACTTT.

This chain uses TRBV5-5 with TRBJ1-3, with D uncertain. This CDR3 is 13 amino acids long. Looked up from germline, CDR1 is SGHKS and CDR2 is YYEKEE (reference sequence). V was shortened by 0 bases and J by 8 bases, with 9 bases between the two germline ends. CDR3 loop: CASSLGADDTIYF. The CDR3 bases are TGTGCCAGCAGCTTGGGGGCAGATGACACCATATATTTT.

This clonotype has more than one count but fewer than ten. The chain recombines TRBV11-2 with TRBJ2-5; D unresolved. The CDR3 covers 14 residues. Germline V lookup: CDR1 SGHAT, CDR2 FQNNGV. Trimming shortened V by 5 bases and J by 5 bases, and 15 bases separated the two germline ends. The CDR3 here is CASSLSLRGETQYF. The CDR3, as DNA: TGTGCCAGCAGCCTCTCGCTCCGAGGCGAGACCCAGTACTTC.

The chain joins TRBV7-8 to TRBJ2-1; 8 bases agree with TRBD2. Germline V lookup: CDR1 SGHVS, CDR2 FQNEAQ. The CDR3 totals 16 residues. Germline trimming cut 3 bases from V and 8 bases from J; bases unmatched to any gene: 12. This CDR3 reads CASSFLITGRGDEQFF. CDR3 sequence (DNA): TGTGCCAGCAGCTTCTTAATTACCGGGAGGGGCGATGAGCAGTTCTTC.

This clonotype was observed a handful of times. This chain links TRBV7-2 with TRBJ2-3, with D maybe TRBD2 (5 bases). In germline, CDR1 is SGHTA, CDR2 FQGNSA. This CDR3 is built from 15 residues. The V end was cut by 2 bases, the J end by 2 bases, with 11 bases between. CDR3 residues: CASSLPAEATDTQYF. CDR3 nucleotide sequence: TGTGCCAGCAGCTTACCAGCGGAAGCCACAGATACGCAGTATTTT.

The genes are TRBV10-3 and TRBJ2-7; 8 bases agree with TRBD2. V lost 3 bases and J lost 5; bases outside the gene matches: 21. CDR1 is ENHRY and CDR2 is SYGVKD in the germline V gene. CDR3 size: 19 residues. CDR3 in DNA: TGTGCCATCAGTGAAGTGGCTGGGGCGGGTCAGGGACTAGGCCACGAGCAGTACTTC. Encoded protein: CAISEVAGAGQGLGHEQYF.